A selection of T cell receptor beta chains follows, all from one sample in a study of blood T cells in healthy people across ages. TCRdb passed the 5' RACE reads through MiXCR, listing each CDR3 protein once. Seen here are 1.5 million to 2 million distinct CDR3 sequences, roughly 30% observed once, and the top ten hold roughly 8%. Specimen: blood. All receptors derive from a woman younger than 45 in good health. CDR3s include the opening cysteine and the closing phenylalanine or tryptophan. Fields, in order: clone size, D gene, J gene, V gene, CDR3 protein, CDR3 DNA. The D gene is left open where the match is weak. Expanded clones are given a class, and other clones once, few, many or no size at all.

size: few
D: NA
J: TRBJ2-7
V: TRBV7-9
CDR3: CASSQLGFSGEQYF
DNA: TGTGCCAGCTCCCAGCTCGGTTTCTCTGGCGAGCAGTACTTC

size: NA
D: TRBD1
J: TRBJ1-2
V: TRBV7-2
CDR3: CASSFTGTGGDYGYTF
DNA: TGTGCCAGCAGCTTTACCGGGACAGGGGGCGACTATGGCTACACCTTC

size: few
D: NA
J: TRBJ2-7
V: TRBV12-5
CDR3: CASGLADTGVYEQYF
DNA: TGTGCTAGTGGTTTGGCAGACACCGGGGTTTACGAGCAGTACTTC

size: NA
D: TRBD2
J: TRBJ2-5
V: TRBV12-3/TRBV12-4
CDR3: CASSFKGLAGETQYF
DNA: TGTGCCAGCAGCTTTAAAGGACTAGCGGGAGAGACCCAGTACTTC

size: NA
D: NA
J: TRBJ1-5
V: TRBV20-1
CDR3: CSARSVGAGDQPQHF
DNA: TGCAGTGCTAGATCCGTGGGGGCTGGTGATCAGCCCCAGCATTTT

size: NA
D: NA
J: TRBJ1-5
V: TRBV28
CDR3: CASSLGGAVNNQPQHF
DNA: TGTGCCAGCAGTTTAGGGGGGGCGGTTAACAATCAGCCCCAGCATTTT

size: few
D: TRBD1
J: TRBJ1-2
V: TRBV4-2
CDR3: CASSRKDRDYGYTF
DNA: TGTGCCAGCAGCCGAAAGGACAGGGACTATGGCTACACCTTC

size: NA
D: NA
J: TRBJ2-1
V: TRBV29-1
CDR3: CSGKEVRAAYNEQFF
DNA: TGCAGCGGGAAGGAGGTCAGGGCAGCCTACAATGAGCAGTTCTTC

size: NA
D: NA
J: TRBJ2-4
V: TRBV5-1
CDR3: CASSSNAGTRGKNIQYF
DNA: TGCGCCAGCAGCTCCAATGCGGGAACCCGCGGCAAAAACATTCAGTACTTC

size: NA
D: TRBD1
J: TRBJ1-1
V: TRBV30
CDR3: CAWIPGQGAAEAFF
DNA: TGTGCCTGGATTCCGGGACAGGGGGCTGCTGAAGCTTTCTTT

size: NA
D: TRBD2
J: TRBJ2-7
V: TRBV9
CDR3: CAGSALGGSGFTEQYF
DNA: TGTGCCGGCAGCGCCCTCGGGGGTAGCGGGTTTACCGAGCAGTACTTC

size: few
D: TRBD2
J: TRBJ2-2
V: TRBV5-1
CDR3: CASSFLPAGEAGELFF
DNA: TGCGCCAGCAGCTTTCTCCCAGCGGGAGAGGCCGGGGAGCTGTTTTTT

size: few
D: TRBD2
J: TRBJ2-1
V: TRBV14
CDR3: CASSQTSGGNEQFF
DNA: TGTGCCAGCAGCCAGACTAGCGGGGGCAATGAGCAGTTCTTC

size: NA
D: NA
J: TRBJ1-6
V: TRBV20-1
CDR3: CSARDRVRAGNSPLHF
DNA: TGCAGTGCTAGAGATCGGGTCCGGGCGGGGAATTCACCCCTCCACTTT

size: NA
D: NA
J: TRBJ2-7
V: TRBV6-5
CDR3: CASGYGLARNEQYF
DNA: TGTGCCAGCGGTTATGGGCTAGCGAGGAACGAGCAGTACTTC

size: few
D: TRBD2
J: TRBJ2-3
V: TRBV5-5
CDR3: CASSLAVMAGADTQYF
DNA: TGTGCCAGCAGCTTGGCGGTTATGGCGGGGGCAGATACGCAGTATTTT

size: NA
D: NA
J: TRBJ2-1
V: TRBV20-1
CDR3: CSAATVLNYNEQFF
DNA: TGCAGTGCTGCGACTGTTTTAAATTACAATGAGCAGTTCTTC

size: NA
D: NA
J: TRBJ2-1
V: TRBV19
CDR3: CASGGSGESYNEQFF
DNA: TGTGCCAGTGGGGGCTCGGGGGAGTCATACAATGAGCAGTTCTTC

size: NA
D: NA
J: TRBJ2-2
V: TRBV19
CDR3: CASTGTGNTGELFF
DNA: TGTGCCAGTACCGGGACGGGGAACACCGGGGAGCTGTTTTTT

size: NA
D: NA
J: TRBJ2-1
V: TRBV9
CDR3: CASSVEGLGRNEQFF
DNA: TGTGCCAGCAGCGTCGAGGGCCTAGGGAGGAATGAGCAGTTCTTC

size: few
D: NA
J: TRBJ1-1
V: TRBV29-1
CDR3: CSVNGGLRTEAFF
DNA: TGCAGCGTAAACGGGGGGTTGAGAACTGAAGCTTTCTTT

size: few
D: TRBD1
J: TRBJ2-5
V: TRBV7-3
CDR3: CASSLTGVDETQYF
DNA: TGTGCCAGCAGCCTTACAGGGGTAGACGAGACCCAGTACTTC

size: few
D: NA
J: TRBJ2-1
V: TRBV7-9
CDR3: CASSHSSETYNEQFF
DNA: TGTGCCAGCAGCCACTCGAGCGAGACCTACAATGAGCAGTTCTTC

size: many
D: NA
J: TRBJ1-2
V: TRBV5-1
CDR3: CASSLGREDGYTF
DNA: TGCGCCAGCTCCTTGGGCAGGGAGGATGGCTACACCTTC

size: many
D: TRBD2
J: TRBJ2-3
V: TRBV12-3/TRBV12-4
CDR3: CASSFGGEGDTQYF
DNA: TGTGCCAGCAGTTTTGGAGGGGAGGGAGATACGCAGTATTTT

size: few
D: NA
J: TRBJ1-1
V: TRBV4-2
CDR3: CASSLSPTQIEAFF
DNA: TGTGCCAGCAGCCTTAGCCCCACCCAGATTGAAGCTTTCTTT

size: few
D: NA
J: TRBJ2-1
V: TRBV7-2
CDR3: CASSLETGANEQFF
DNA: TGTGCCAGCAGCTTAGAGACGGGGGCGAATGAGCAGTTCTTC

size: NA
D: NA
J: TRBJ1-4
V: TRBV7-9
CDR3: CASSLNLQSLNEKLFF
DNA: TGTGCCAGCAGCTTAAATCTTCAGAGCCTTAATGAAAAACTGTTTTTT

size: many
D: NA
J: TRBJ1-2
V: TRBV28
CDR3: CASTPWGAGYTF
DNA: TGTGCCAGCACCCCCTGGGGGGCAGGCTACACCTTC

size: NA
D: NA
J: TRBJ2-7
V: TRBV11-2
CDR3: CASSLEQVEYF
DNA: TGTGCCAGCAGCTTAGAGCAGGTCGAGTACTTC

size: NA
D: NA
J: TRBJ2-3
V: TRBV11-2
CDR3: CASSLSRPGDTQYF
DNA: TGTGCCAGCAGCTTATCGCGACCGGGCGATACGCAGTATTTT

size: many
D: NA
J: TRBJ2-5
V: TRBV1
CDR3: CTSSQMGRGQETQYF
DNA: TGCACCAGCAGCCAAATGGGCCGTGGTCAAGAGACCCAGTACTTC

size: few
D: NA
J: TRBJ2-1
V: TRBV13
CDR3: CASRRLGGSYNEQFF
DNA: TGTGCCAGCAGACGACTCGGGGGTTCCTACAATGAGCAGTTCTTC

size: few
D: NA
J: TRBJ1-5
V: TRBV12-3/TRBV12-4
CDR3: CASSPIGFSNQPQHF
DNA: TGTGCCAGCAGCCCCATCGGGTTTAGCAATCAGCCCCAGCATTTT

size: many
D: NA
J: TRBJ2-5
V: TRBV7-8
CDR3: CASRGMTEETQYF
DNA: TGTGCCAGCCGGGGCATGACGGAGGAGACCCAGTACTTC

size: few
D: TRBD1
J: TRBJ2-7
V: TRBV20-1
CDR3: CSARDRRGSYEQYF
DNA: TGCAGTGCCCGGGACAGGAGGGGCTCCTACGAGCAGTACTTC

size: few
D: TRBD1
J: TRBJ2-7
V: TRBV5-1
CDR3: CASRRDRASYEQYF
DNA: TGCGCCAGCAGACGAGACAGGGCGAGTTACGAGCAGTACTTC